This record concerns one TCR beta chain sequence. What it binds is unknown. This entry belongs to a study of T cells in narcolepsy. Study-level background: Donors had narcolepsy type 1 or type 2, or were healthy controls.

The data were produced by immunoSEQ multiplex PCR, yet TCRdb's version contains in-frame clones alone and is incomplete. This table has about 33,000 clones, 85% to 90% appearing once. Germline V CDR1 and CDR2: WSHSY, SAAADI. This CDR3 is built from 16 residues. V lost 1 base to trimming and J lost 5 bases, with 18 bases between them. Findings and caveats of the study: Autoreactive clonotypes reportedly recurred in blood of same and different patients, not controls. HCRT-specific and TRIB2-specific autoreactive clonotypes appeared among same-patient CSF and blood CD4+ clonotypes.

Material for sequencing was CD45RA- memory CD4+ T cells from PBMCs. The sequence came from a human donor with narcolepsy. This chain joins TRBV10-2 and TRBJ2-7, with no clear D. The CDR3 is CASSEYGVGSSNEQYF. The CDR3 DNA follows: TGCGCCAGCAGTGAGTATGGTGTCGGTTCGTCAAACGAGCAGTACTTC.